The 14 T cell receptor beta chains reported below all come from one sample, sequenced in a study. TCRdb re-called the RT-PCR reads with MiXCR, one entry per CDR3 protein. The sample consists of almost 700,000 distinct CDR3 sequences, more than 13% of them appearing once. Sequencing was carried out using memory CD4+ T cells from blood. These receptors were obtained from a female donor in good health, serving as a healthy control.

This chain connects TRBV28 to TRBJ1-3, with D tentatively TRBD1 (6 bases). Germline V gives CDR1 MDHEN, CDR2 SYDVKM. Trimming removed 6 bases from V and 0 bases from J, with 15 bases in between. The CDR3 is 16 amino acids. The CDR3 DNA reads as TGTGCCAGCAGCTCAATGACAGGCATCTCTGGAAACACCATATATTTT. Its protein is CASSSMTGISGNTIYF.

The genes are TRBV6-2 or TRBV6-3 and TRBJ1-1; no clear D gene. CDR3 length: 13 amino acids. V was cut by 4 bases and J by 4 bases, with 10 bases left in between. Germline-derived CDR1 and CDR2 are MNHEY and SVGEGT. CDR3 protein: CASSSGVVTEAFF. The CDR3 nucleotides read TGTGCCAGCAGTTCTGGGGTGGTCACTGAAGCTTTCTTT.

The chain combines TRBV20-1 with TRBJ2-7; TRBD2 matches 10 bases. J gave up 7 bases and V 6 bases, and 12 bases lay outside the gene matches. The length of the CDR3 is 14 residues. CDR1 is DFQATT, CDR2 SNEGSKA, per germline (reference sequence). Written as DNA, the CDR3 is TGCAGTGCAACCGGGACTAGCGTCCCCCGTGAGCAGTACTTC. Encoded protein: CSATGTSVPREQYF.

In its sample, this clonotype was seen a few times. V usage is TRBV6-1 and J usage is TRBJ2-7, with D tentatively TRBD2 (5 bases). The length of the CDR3 is 13 residues. Germline CDR1 MNHNS, CDR2 SASEGT. V lost 7 bases to trimming and J lost 1 base, with 11 bases between them. As DNA, the CDR3 is TGTGCCAGCAATCGTCGGGATTCCTACGAGCAGTACTTC. Translated, it gives CASNRRDSYEQYF.

This clonotype was picked up a small number of times. The chain employs TRBV28 and TRBJ2-5, with D perhaps matching TRBD1 (6 bases). From germline, CDR1 is MDHEN and CDR2 SYDVKM. V gave up 2 bases and J gave up 3 bases, with 19 bases separating them. The CDR3 extends over 17 amino acids. CDR3 nucleotides: TGTGCCAGCAGTTTAGAAGCAGGGGTAGCGCGAGAAGAGACCCAGTACTTC. It translates to CASSLEAGVAREETQYF.

This clonotype was seen repeatedly, ten times or more. The chain carries TRBV7-2 and TRBJ2-1; TRBD1 matches at 11 bases. The ends lost 6 bases at V and 4 bases at J; junction bases unmatched: 8. CDR1 and CDR2 (germline): SGHTA, FQGNSA. The CDR3 runs to 16 residues. CDR3 region: CASRGAGQGAYNEQFF. The CDR3 region has the DNA TGTGCCAGCAGGGGAGCTGGACAGGGGGCTTACAATGAGCAGTTCTTC.

The gene calls are TRBV7-2 and TRBJ2-7, with 8 bases matching TRBD1. V was pared by 1 base and J by 4 bases, with 9 bases of the junction left unmatched. Germline assignment: CDR1 SGHTA and CDR2 FQGNSA. The CDR3 consists of 16 residues. In DNA, the CDR3 is TGTGCCAGCAGCTTAGGTGCTACAGGGGGACCTTACGAGCAGTACTTC. It is translated as CASSLGATGGPYEQYF.

The rearrangement links TRBV28 to TRBJ1-2; D remains unclear. This CDR3 spans 14 amino acids. V was cut by 2 bases and J by 1 base, with 8 bases left in between. CDR1 and CDR2 (germline): MDHEN, SYDVKM. The CDR3 DNA sequence: TGTGCCAGCAGTTTACCAGTGGATAACTATGGCTACACCTTC. Amino acid sequence: CASSLPVDNYGYTF.

This clonotype was seen repeatedly, ten times or more. The V and J genes are TRBV5-1 and TRBJ2-5; possibly TRBD1 for D (5 bases). This CDR3 comprises 14 residues. CDR1 and CDR2 (germline): SGHRS, YFSETQ. The V gene lost 4 bases and the J gene lost 2 bases, with 12 bases spanning the gap. CDR3 residues: CASSPPTAQETQYF. In DNA, the CDR3 is TGCGCCAGCAGCCCGCCGACAGCGCAAGAGACCCAGTACTTC. Combining the CDR3 with reference TRBV5-1 and TRBJ2-5 gives the whole variable domain KAGVTQTPRYLIKTRGQQVTLSCSPISGHRSVSWYQQTPGQGLQFLFEYFSETQRNKGNFPGRFSGRQFSNSRSEMNVSTLELGDSALYLCASSPPTAQETQYFGPGTRLLVL.

There are a few counts of this clonotype. The CDR3 protein is CSAAGTGGADTEAFF. CDR3 bases: TGCAGTGCTGCAGGGACAGGGGGCGCGGACACTGAAGCTTTCTTT. The rearrangement uses TRBV20-1 and TRBJ1-1; TRBD1 aligns across 12 bases. Germline CDR1 is DFQATT and CDR2 is SNEGSKA (reference sequence). The length of the CDR3 is 15 residues. V dropped 5 bases and J dropped 3; count of bases not matched to a gene: 7.

The chain is built from TRBV5-6 and TRBJ2-7, with D unclear. This CDR3 spans 15 amino acids. Per the germline V gene, CDR1 is SGHDT and CDR2 is YYEEEE. The ends were cut back, 0 bases at V and 6 bases at J, with 16 bases in the middle. CDR3 sequence (DNA): TGTGCCAGCAGCTTGGGCGCCTCAGCAAGTCGCGAGCAGTACTTC. It translates to CASSLGASASREQYF.

The V call is TRBV7-2, the J call TRBJ1-2; D is undetermined. The germline V gene has CDR1 SGHTA and CDR2 FQGNSA. Trimming stripped 0 bases from V and 8 bases from J, with 16 bases between. The CDR3 length is 15 residues. The CDR3 nucleotides are TGTGCCAGCAGCTTAGCGCTCATAGACCTCGGGGGCTACACCTTC. It codes for CASSLALIDLGGYTF.

V gene TRBV12-3 or TRBV12-4 combines with J gene TRBJ1-1; tentatively, D is TRBD1 (6 bases). V gave up 6 bases and J gave up 1 base, with 12 bases separating them. The CDR3 consists of 14 residues. CDR3 residues: CASRSLGANTEAFF. The CDR3 DNA follows: TGTGCCAGCAGAAGTCTGGGGGCGAACACTGAAGCTTTCTTT.

The rearrangement links TRBV6-1 to TRBJ2-7; 8 bases are a match to TRBD1. There are 14 residues in the CDR3. Germline CDR1 is MNHNS and CDR2 is SASEGT. V shed 6 bases, J shed 0 bases, and the junction held 4 bases outside the gene matches. The CDR3 sequence: CASRDGTGSYEQYF. CDR3 DNA: TGTGCCAGCAGGGACGGGACAGGCTCCTACGAGCAGTACTTC.